These 4 T cell receptor beta chains share one sample of origin, sequenced in a study of blood T cell repertoires in COVID-19. Sequenced by immunoSEQ multiplex PCR; TCRdb stores in-frame clones only, minus some. The data hold approximately 90,000 clones, with about 78% observed a single time. Sequenced: peripheral blood. The receptors come from a woman older than 75 with acute or convalescent COVID-19.

The rearrangement links TRBV7-9 to TRBJ1-3; the match to TRBD1 covers 9 bases. V lost 5 bases to trimming and J lost 2 bases; unmatched junction nucleotides: 7. The CDR3 contains 16 residues. CDR1 and CDR2 from the germline V gene are SEHNR and FQNEAQ (reference sequence). CDR3 DNA: TGTGCCAGCAGCCCCACCGGGACAGGGACTGGAAACACCATATATTTT. Protein sequence: CASSPTGTGTGNTIYF.

This clone has just a few counts. The V call is TRBV6-6, the J call TRBJ2-3, with D perhaps matching TRBD2 (6 bases). The ends were cut back, 2 bases at V and 6 bases at J, with 12 bases in the middle. The CDR3 has 14 residues. Germline values: CDR1 MNHNY, CDR2 SVGAGI (reference sequence). CDR3 amino acids: CASSYGGKGDTQYF. The DNA of the CDR3 is TGTGCCAGCAGTTACGGGGGGAAGGGCGATACGCAGTATTTT.

This clone has just one count. The chain's CDR3 is CASSPLPRQGAEEQYF. CDR3 coding DNA: TGCGCCAGCAGCCCACTACCACGACAGGGGGCGGAAGAGCAGTACTTC. This chain uses TRBV5-1 with TRBJ2-7, with TRBD1 matching 10 bases. This CDR3 spans 16 amino acids. Trimming removed 4 bases from V and 7 bases from J; junction bases left unmatched: 14. Germline V gene lookup returns CDR1 SGHRS and CDR2 YFSETQ.

About this clone itself: One end of the junction fails to match germline, which may point to a read error. The chain has TRBV3-1 (or the pseudogene TRBV3-2) and TRBJ1-3; no firm D call. The germline V gene has CDR1 LGHDT and CDR2 YNNKEL (reference sequence). This CDR3 has 12 amino acids. DNA of the CDR3: TGTGCCAGCAGCCCCTCTCGAAACACCATATATTTT. Amino acid sequence: CASSPSRNTIYF.